Sequencing of this T cell receptor (beta chain) was carried out in a study of shared clonotypes between healthy human individuals. Here immunoSEQ multiplex PCR was the method, and the copy in TCRdb shows in-frame clones only, minus some. The profile shows about 2.4 million clones, approximately 94% of them singletons. The sample comprised naive CD4+ T cells sorted from blood. The sample's subset: CD45RA+ positively selected. The clonotype originates from a man between 18 and 29 years old in good health.

The CDR3 protein is CASSERYRAPRDSPLHF. The DNA for the CDR3 is TGTGCCAGCAGTGAACGGTATAGGGCTCCACGGGATTCACCCCTCCACTTT. The gene calls are TRBV2 and TRBJ1-6; D remains unclear. Germline-derived CDR1 and CDR2 are SNHLY and FYNNEI. V lost 2 bases and J lost 8, with 19 bases in between. The CDR3 spans 17 residues.